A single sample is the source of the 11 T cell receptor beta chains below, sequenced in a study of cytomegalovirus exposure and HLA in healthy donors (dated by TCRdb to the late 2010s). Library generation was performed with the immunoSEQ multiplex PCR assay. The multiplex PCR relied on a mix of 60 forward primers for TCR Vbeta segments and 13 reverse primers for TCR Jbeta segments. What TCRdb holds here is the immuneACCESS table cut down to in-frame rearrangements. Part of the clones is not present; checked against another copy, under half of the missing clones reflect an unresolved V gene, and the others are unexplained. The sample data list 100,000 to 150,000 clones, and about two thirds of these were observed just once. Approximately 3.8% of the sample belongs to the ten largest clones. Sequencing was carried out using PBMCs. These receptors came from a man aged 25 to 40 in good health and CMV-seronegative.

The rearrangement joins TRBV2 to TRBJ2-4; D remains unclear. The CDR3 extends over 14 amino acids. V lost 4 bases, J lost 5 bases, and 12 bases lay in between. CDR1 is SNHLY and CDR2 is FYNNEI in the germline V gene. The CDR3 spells CASSAPELENIQYF. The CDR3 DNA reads TGTGCCAGCAGTGCTCCGGAGCTGGAAAACATTCAGTACTTC.

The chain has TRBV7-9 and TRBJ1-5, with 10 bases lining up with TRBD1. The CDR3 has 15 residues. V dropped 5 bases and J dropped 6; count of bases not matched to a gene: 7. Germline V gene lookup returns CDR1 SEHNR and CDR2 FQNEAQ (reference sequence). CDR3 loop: CASSQGTGVAQPQHF. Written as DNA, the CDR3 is TGTGCCAGCAGCCAAGGGACAGGGGTGGCTCAGCCCCAGCATTTT. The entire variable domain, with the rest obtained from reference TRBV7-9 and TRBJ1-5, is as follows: DTGVSQNPRHKITKRGQNVTFRCDPISEHNRLYWYRQTLGQGPEFLTYFQNEAQLEKSRLLSDRFSAERPKGSFSTLEIQRTEQGDSAMYLCASSQGTGVAQPQHFGDGTRLSIL.

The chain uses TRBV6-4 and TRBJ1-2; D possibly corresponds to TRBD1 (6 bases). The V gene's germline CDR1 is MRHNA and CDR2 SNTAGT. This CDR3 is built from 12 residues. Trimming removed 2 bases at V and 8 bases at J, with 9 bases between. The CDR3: CASSDRGRGYTF. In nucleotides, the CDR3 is TGTGCCAGCAGTGACAGGGGGAGAGGCTACACCTTC.

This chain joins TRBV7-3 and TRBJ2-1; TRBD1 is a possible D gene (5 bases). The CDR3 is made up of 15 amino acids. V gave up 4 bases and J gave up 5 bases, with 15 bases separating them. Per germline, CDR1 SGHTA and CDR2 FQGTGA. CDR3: CASSSGLSWDNEQFF. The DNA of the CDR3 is TGTGCCAGCAGCTCAGGGCTAAGCTGGGACAATGAGCAGTTCTTC.

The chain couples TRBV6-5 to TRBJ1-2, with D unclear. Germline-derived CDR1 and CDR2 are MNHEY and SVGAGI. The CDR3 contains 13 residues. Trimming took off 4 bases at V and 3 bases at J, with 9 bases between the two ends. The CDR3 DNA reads TGTGCCAGCAGTTTATTCGGGGACTATGGCTACACCTTC. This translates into CASSLFGDYGYTF.

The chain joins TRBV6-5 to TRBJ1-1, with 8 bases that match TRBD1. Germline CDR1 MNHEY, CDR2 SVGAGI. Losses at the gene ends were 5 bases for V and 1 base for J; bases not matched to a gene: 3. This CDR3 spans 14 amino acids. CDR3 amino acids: CASSDRGSNTEAFF. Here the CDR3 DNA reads TGTGCCAGCAGTGACAGGGGCTCGAACACTGAAGCTTTCTTT.

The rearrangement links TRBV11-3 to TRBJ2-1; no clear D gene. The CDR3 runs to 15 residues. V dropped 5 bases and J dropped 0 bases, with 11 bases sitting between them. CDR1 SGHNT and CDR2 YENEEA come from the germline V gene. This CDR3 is CASSIDFSSYNEQFF. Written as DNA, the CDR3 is TGTGCCAGCAGCATTGACTTCAGCTCCTACAATGAGCAGTTCTTC.

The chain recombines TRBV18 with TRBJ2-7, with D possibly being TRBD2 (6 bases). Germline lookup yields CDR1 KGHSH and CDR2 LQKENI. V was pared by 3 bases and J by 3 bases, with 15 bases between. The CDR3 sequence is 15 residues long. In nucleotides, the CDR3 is TGTGCCAGCTCACCTACCGGGACGGAGGGCTACGAGCAGTACTTC. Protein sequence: CASSPTGTEGYEQYF.

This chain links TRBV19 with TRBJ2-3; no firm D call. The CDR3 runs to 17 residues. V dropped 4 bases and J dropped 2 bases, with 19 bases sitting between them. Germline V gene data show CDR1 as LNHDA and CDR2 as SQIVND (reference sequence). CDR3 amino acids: CASSRVRLGFDTDTQYF. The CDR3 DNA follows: TGTGCCAGTAGTAGGGTCCGACTCGGGTTTGACACAGATACGCAGTATTTT.

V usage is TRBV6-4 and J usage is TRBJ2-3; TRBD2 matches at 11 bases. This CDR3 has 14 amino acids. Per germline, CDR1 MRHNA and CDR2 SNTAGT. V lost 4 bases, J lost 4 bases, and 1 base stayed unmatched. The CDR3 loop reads CASSGSGGADTQYF. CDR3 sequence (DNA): TGTGCCAGCAGTGGTAGCGGGGGGGCAGATACGCAGTATTTT.

In DNA form, the CDR3 reads TGTGCCAGCAGCATTGGACAGGGGACTAATGAAAAACTGTTTTTT. Translation gives CASSIGQGTNEKLFF. V is TRBV7-9 and J is TRBJ1-4; TRBD1 agrees at 9 bases. Germline V gene data show CDR1 as SEHNR and CDR2 as FQNEAQ (reference sequence). Germline trimming cut 5 bases from V and 2 bases from J; bases unmatched to any gene: 3. The CDR3 length is 15 residues.